The present T cell receptor (beta chain) was sequenced within a study of sequential checkpoint blockade in melanoma. As for treatment: randomized to nivolumab then ipilimumab (arm A) or the reverse (arm B). Produced via immunoSEQ multiplex PCR; TCRdb's table is partial and in-frame only. The top ten hold 9% to 14% of the sample, which has some 10,000 clones, approximately 82% seen once. Germline CDR1 reads WNHNN; CDR2 reads SYGVQD (reference sequence). The CDR3 length is 15 residues. The ends were cut back, 5 bases at V and 0 bases at J, with 11 bases in the middle. The V call is TRBV10-1, the J call TRBJ2-1; D call uncertain. The clonotype comes from a human donor with melanoma. The material was CD8+ T cells sorted from blood (inferred from file names), obtained from a patient given nivolumab and ipilimumab in sequence. CDR3 region: CASSPSESSYNEQFF. The CDR3 coding sequence is TGCGCCAGCAGTCCCTCCGAGAGCTCCTACAATGAGCAGTTCTTC.